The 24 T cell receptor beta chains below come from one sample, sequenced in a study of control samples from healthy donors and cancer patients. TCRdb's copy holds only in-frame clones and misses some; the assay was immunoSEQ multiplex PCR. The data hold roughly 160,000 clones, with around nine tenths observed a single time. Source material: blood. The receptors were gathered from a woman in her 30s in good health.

The CDR3 loop reads CASTKGGSYNEQFF. DNA for the CDR3: TGTGCCAGCACTAAGGGGGGTTCCTACAATGAGCAGTTCTTC. The J gene is TRBJ2-1, the V gene TRBV27, with D perhaps TRBD1 or TRBD2 (6 bases each). CDR3 length: 14 amino acids. CDR1 and CDR2 (germline): MNHEY, SMNVEV (reference sequence). V lost 7 bases, J lost 1 base, and 11 bases lay in between.

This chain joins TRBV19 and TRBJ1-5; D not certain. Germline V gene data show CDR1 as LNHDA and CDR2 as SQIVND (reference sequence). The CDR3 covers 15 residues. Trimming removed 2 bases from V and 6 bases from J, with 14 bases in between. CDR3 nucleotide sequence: TGTGCCAGTAGTATAAGCGGGCCGGGCGGTCAGCCCCAGCATTTT. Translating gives CASSISGPGGQPQHF.

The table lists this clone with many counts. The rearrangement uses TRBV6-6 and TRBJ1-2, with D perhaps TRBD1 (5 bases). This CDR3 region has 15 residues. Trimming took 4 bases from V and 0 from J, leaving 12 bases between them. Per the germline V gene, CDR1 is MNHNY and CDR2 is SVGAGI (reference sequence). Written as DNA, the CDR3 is TGTGCCAGCAGTTCTCGGGACGGAGCTAACTATGGCTACACCTTC. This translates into CASSSRDGANYGYTF.

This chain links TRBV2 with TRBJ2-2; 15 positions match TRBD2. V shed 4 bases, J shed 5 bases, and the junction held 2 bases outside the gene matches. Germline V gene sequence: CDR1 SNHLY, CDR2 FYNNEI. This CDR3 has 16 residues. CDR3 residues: CASSGTSGGVTGELFF. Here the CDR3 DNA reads TGTGCCAGCAGTGGGACTAGCGGGGGGGTTACCGGGGAGCTGTTTTTT.

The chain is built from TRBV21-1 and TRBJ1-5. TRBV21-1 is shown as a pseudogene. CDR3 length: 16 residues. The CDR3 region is CASSTGGGARNQPQHF. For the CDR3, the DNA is TGTGCCAGCAGCACGGGGGGGGGCGCGCGCAATCAGCCCCAGCATTTT.

CDR3 sequence reads: CASGAGGTDTQYF. The CDR3, as DNA: TGTGCCAGCGGGGCAGGGGGCACAGATACGCAGTATTTT. V and J are TRBV28 and TRBJ2-3; D possibly corresponds to TRBD1 (6 bases). Germline-derived CDR1 and CDR2 are MDHEN and SYDVKM. This CDR3 region has 13 residues. V lost 8 bases to trimming and J lost 1 base, with 10 bases between them.

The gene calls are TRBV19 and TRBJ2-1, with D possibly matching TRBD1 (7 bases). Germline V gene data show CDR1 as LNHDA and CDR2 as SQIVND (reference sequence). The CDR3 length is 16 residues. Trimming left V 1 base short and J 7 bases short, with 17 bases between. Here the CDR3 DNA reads TGTGCCAGTAGTATAGCAGGGGGGCAGGGTCGAAATGAGCAGTTCTTC. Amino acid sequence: CASSIAGGQGRNEQFF.

The CDR3 DNA reads TGTGCCACCCGCGGGACCGGACCCGGGGAGCTGTTTTTT. This sequence encodes CATRGTGPGELFF. J is TRBJ2-2 and V is TRBV10-3; D perhaps matches TRBD2 (6 bases). The CDR3 loop spans 13 amino acids. V was pared by 10 bases and J by 6 bases, with 15 bases between. Germline lookup yields CDR1 ENHRY and CDR2 SYGVKD.

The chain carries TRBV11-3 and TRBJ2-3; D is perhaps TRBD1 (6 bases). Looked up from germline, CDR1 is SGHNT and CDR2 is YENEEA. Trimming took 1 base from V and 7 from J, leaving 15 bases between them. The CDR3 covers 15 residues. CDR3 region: CASSLGQGTGYTQYF. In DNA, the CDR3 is TGTGCCAGCAGCTTAGGGCAGGGGACCGGGTATACGCAGTATTTT.

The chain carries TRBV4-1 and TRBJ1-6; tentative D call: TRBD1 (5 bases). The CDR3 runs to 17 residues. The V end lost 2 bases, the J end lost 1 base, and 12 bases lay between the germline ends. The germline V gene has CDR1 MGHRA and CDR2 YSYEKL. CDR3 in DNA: TGCGCCAGCAGCCAACACCCCCAGGGTTCCTATAATTCACCCCTCCACTTT. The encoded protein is CASSQHPQGSYNSPLHF.

Written as DNA, the CDR3 is TGTGCCAGTAAGAGGGAGGGGAATAACTACAATGAGCAGTTCTTC. The encoded protein is CASKREGNNYNEQFF. This rearrangement joins TRBV19 to TRBJ2-1, with 7 nucleotides matching TRBD2. The germline gives CDR1 LNHDA, CDR2 SQIVND (reference sequence). This CDR3 is built from 15 residues. V was pared by 7 bases and J by 3 bases, with 9 bases of the junction left unmatched.

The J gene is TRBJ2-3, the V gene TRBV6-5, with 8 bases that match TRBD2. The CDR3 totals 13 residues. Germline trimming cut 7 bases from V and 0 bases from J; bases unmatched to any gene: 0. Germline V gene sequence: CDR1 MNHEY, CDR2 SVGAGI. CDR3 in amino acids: CASTSGSTDTQYF. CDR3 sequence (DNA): TGTGCCAGCACTAGCGGGAGCACAGATACGCAGTATTTT.

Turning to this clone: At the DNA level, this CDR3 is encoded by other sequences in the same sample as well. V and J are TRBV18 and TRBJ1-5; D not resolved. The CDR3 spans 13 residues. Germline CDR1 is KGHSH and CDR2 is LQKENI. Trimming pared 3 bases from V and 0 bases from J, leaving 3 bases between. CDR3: CASSPHSNQPQHF. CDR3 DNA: TGTGCCAGCTCACCGCATAGCAATCAGCCCCAGCATTTT. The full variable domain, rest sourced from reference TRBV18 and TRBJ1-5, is NAGVMQNPRHLVRRRGQEARLRCSPMKGHSHVYWYRQLPEEGLKFMVYLQKENIIDESGMPKERFSAEFPKEGPSILRIQQVVRGDSAAYFCASSPHSNQPQHFGDGTRLSIL.

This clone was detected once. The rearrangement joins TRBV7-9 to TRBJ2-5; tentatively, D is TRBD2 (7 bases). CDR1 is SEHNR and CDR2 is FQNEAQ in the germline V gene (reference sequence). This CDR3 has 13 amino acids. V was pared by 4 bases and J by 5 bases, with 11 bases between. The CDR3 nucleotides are TGTGCCAGCAGCTCAGGGGAGGGGGAGACCCAGTACTTC. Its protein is CASSSGEGETQYF.

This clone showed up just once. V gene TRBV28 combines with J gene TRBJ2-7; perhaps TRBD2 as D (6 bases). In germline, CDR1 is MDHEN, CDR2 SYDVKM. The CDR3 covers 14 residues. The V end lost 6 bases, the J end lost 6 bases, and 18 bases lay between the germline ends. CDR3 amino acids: CASSGGPHLGEQYF. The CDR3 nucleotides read TGTGCCAGCAGCGGGGGACCCCACCTAGGCGAGCAGTACTTC.

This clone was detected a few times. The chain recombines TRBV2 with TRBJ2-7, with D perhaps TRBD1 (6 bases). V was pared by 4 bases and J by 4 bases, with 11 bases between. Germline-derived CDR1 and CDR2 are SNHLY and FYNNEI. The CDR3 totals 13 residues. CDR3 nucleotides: TGTGCCAGCAGTGTGGGACAAAAATACGAGCAGTACTTC. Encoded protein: CASSVGQKYEQYF.

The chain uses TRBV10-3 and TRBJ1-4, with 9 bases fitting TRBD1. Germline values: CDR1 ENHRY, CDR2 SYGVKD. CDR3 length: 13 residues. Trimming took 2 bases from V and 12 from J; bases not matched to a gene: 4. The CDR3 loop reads CAISEGQGRQLFF. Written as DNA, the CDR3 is TGTGCCATCAGTGAGGGACAGGGGAGACAACTGTTTTTT.

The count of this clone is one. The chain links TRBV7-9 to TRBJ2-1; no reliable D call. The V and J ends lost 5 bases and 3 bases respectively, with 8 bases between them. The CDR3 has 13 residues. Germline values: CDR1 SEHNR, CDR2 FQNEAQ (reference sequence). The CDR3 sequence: CASSLSSYNEQFF. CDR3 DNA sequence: TGTGCCAGCAGCCTTTCTAGCTACAATGAGCAGTTCTTC.

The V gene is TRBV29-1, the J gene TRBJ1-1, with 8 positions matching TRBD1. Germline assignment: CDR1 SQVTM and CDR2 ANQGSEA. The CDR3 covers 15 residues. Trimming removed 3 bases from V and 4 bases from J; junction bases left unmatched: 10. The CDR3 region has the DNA TGCAGCGTTGACGCCCCAGACAGGGGTTCCACTGAAGCTTTCTTT. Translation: CSVDAPDRGSTEAFF. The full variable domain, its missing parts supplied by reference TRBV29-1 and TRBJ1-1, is SAVISQKPSRDICQRGTSLTIQCQVDSQVTMMFWYRQQPGQSLTLIATANQGSEATYESGFVIDKFPISRPNLTFSTLTVSNMSPEDSSIYLCSVDAPDRGSTEAFFGQGTRLTVV.

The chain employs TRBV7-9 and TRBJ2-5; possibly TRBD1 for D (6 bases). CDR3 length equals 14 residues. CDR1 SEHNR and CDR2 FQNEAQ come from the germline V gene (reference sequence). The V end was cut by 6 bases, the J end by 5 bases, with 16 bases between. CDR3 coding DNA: TGTGCCAGCAGATCCCGGGACAAGGGGGAGACCCAGTACTTC. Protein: CASRSRDKGETQYF.

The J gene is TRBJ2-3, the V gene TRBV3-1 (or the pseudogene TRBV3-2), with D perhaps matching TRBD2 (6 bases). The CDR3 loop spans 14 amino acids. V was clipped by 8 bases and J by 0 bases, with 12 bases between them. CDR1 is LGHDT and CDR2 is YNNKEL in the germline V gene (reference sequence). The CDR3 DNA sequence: TGTGCCAGCCGGAGGGGTTTTAGCACAGATACGCAGTATTTT. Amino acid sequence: CASRRGFSTDTQYF.

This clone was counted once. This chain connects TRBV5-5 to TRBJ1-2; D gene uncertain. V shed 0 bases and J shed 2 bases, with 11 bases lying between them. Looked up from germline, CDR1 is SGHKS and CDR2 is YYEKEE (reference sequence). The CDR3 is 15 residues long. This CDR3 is CASSLAVRANYGYTF. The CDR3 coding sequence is TGTGCCAGCAGCTTGGCGGTCCGGGCGAACTATGGCTACACCTTC. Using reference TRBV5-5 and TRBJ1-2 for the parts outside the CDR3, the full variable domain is DAGVTQSPTHLIKTRGQQVTLRCSPISGHKSVSWYQQVLGQGPQFIFQYYEKEERGRGNFPDRFSARQFPNYSSELNVNALLLGDSALYLCASSLAVRANYGYTFGSGTRLTVV.

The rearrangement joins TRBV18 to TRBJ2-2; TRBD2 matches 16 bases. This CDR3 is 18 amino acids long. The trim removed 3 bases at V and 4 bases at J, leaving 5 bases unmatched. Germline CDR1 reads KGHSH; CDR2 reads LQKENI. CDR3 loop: CASSPGTSGGGPTGELFF. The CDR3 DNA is TGTGCCAGCTCACCTGGGACTAGCGGGGGGGGACCCACCGGGGAGCTGTTTTTT.

CDR3 sequence: CAWSRTVGNQPQHF. CDR3 coding DNA: TGTGCCTGGAGTCGGACAGTGGGCAATCAGCCCCAGCATTTT. The J gene is TRBJ1-5, the V gene TRBV30; the D gene is possibly TRBD1 (6 bases). Deletions cut 2 bases from V and 2 bases from J, with 10 bases between. The germline V gene has CDR1 GTSNPN and CDR2 SVGIG (reference sequence). The CDR3 loop spans 14 amino acids.